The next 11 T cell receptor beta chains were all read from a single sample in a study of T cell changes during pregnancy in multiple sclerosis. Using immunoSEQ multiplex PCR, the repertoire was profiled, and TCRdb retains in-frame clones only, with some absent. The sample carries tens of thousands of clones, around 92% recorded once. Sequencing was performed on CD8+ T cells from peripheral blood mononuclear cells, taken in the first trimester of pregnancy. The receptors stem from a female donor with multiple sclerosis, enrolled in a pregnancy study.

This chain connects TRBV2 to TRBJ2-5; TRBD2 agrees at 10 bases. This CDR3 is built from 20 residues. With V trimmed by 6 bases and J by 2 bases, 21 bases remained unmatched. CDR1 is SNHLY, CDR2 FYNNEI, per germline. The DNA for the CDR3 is TGTGCCAGCAGACAAACCGGGACTAGCGACCCAAGAGAACCTCAAGAGACCCAGTACTTC. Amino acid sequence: CASRQTGTSDPREPQETQYF.

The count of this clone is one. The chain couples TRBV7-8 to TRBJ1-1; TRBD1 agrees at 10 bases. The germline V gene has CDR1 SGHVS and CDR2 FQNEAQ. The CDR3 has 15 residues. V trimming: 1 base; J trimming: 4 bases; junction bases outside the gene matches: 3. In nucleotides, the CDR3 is TGTGCCAGCAGCTTAGTGACAGGGGGCAGCACTGAAGCTTTCTTT. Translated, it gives CASSLVTGGSTEAFF. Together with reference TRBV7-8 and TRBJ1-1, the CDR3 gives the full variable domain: GAGVSQSPRYKVAKRGQDVALRCDPISGHVSLFWYQQALGQGPEFLTYFQNEAQLDKSGLPSDRFFAERPEGSVSTLKIQRTQQEDSAVYLCASSLVTGGSTEAFFGQGTRLTVV.

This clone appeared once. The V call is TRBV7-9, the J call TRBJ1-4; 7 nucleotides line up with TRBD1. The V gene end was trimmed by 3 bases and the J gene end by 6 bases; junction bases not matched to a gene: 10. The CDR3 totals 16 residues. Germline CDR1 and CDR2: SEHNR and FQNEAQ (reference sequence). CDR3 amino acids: CASSLITGVLDEKLFF. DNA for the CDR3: TGTGCCAGCAGCTTGATTACAGGGGTGTTGGATGAAAAACTGTTTTTT. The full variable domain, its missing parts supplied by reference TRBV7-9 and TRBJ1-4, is DTGVSQNPRHKITKRGQNVTFRCDPISEHNRLYWYRQTLGQGPEFLTYFQNEAQLEKSRLLSDRFSAERPKGSFSTLEIQRTEQGDSAMYLCASSLITGVLDEKLFFGSGTQLSVL.

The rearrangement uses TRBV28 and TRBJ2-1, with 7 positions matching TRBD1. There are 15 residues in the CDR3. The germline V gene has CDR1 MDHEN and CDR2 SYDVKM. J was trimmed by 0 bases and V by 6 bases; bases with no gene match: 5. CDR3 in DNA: TGTGCCAGCAGACCAGACAGGGCCTCCTACAATGAGCAGTTCTTC. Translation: CASRPDRASYNEQFF.

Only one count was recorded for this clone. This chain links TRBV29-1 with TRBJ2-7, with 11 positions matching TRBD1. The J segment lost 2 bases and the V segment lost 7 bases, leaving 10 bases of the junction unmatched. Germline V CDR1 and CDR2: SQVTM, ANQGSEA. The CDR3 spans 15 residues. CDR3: CSAEDGQGAAYEQYF. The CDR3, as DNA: TGCAGCGCCGAAGATGGACAGGGGGCCGCCTACGAGCAGTACTTC.

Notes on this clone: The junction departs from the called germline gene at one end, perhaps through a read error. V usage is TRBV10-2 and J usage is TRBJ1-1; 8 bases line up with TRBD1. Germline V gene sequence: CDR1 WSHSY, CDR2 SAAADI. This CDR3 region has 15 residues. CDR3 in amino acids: CASSESGRGPADAFF. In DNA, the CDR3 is TGCGCCAGCAGTGAGTCGGGCAGGGGGCCGGCTGACGCTTTCTTT.

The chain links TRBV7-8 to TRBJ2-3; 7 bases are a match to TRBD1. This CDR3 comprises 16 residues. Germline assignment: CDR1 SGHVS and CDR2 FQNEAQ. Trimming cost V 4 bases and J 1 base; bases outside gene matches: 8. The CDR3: CASSSEDRAGTDTQYF. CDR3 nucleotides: TGTGCCAGCAGCTCAGAAGACAGGGCCGGCACAGATACGCAGTATTTT.

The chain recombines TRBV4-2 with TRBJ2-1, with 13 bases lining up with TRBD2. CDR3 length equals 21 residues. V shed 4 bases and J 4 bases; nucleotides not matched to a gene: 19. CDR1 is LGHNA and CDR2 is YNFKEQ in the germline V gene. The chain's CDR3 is CASSPTTRLAGGLTRYNEQFF. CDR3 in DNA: TGTGCCAGCAGCCCAACAACCCGACTAGCGGGGGGCCTTACTCGATACAATGAGCAGTTCTTC.

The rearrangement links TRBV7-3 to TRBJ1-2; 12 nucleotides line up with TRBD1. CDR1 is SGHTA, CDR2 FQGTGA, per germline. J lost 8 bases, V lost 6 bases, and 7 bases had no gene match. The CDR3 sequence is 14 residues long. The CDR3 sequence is CASSPGQGAGGYTF. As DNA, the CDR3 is TGTGCCAGCAGTCCGGGACAGGGGGCGGGAGGCTACACCTTC.

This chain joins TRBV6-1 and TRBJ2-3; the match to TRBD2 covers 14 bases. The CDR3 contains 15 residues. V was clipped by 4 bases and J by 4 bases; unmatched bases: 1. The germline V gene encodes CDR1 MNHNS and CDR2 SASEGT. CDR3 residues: CASSGLAGGPDTQYF. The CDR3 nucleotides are TGTGCCAGCAGTGGACTAGCGGGAGGGCCAGATACGCAGTATTTT.

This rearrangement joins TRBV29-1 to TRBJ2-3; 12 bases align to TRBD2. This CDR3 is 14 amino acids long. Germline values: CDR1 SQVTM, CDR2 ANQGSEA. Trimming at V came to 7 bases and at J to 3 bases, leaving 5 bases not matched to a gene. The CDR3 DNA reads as TGCAGCGGCGGACTAGCGGGGTTGACAGATACGCAGTATTTT. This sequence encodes CSGGLAGLTDTQYF.